This TCR beta chain was identified during a study of beta chain features in type 1 diabetes. Whole-study findings and limits: For patients and controls alike, PCR might favor shorter templates to the same degree. Patients with Type 1 diabetes showed moderately but significantly shorter TCRB CDR3s in all four CD4+ subsets.

Sequencing targeted expressed TCRB transcripts, as all isolated RNA had been reverse transcribed. Some clones are missing from TCRdb's copy, which holds only in-frame ones; the method was immunoSEQ multiplex PCR. The sample holds over 700,000 clones, under 20% seen once. CD45RO/CCR7/CD25/CD127/CD95/CD27 separated CD4+ naive, central memory, regulatory and stem cell-like memory cells by sorting. In germline, CDR1 is MDHEN, CDR2 SYDVKM. Trimming took off 7 bases at V and 0 bases at J, with 16 bases between the two ends. This CDR3 contains 16 residues. In this sample, this clone turned up a few times. Its specificity is not known.

The TCR sequence derives from a young woman in good health. The sequenced sample was naive CD4+ T cells from blood. The rearrangement joins TRBV28 to TRBJ2-4; D might be TRBD1 or TRBD2, each matching 6 bases. The DNA for the CDR3 is TGTGCCAGCACGGGGGCAGTCAATCTAGCCAAAAACATTCAGTACTTC. Its protein is CASTGAVNLAKNIQYF.